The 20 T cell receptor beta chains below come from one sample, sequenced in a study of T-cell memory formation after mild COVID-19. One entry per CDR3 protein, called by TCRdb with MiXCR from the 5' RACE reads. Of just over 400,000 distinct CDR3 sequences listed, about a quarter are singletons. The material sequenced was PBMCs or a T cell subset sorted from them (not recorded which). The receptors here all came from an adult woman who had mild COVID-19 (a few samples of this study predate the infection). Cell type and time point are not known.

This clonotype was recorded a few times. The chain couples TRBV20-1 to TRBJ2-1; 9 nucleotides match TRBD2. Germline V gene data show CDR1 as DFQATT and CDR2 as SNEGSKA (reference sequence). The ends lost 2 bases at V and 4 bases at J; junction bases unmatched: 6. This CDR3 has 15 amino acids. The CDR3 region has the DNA TGCAGTGCTAGAATCCTAGCGGGGTTGTACAATGAGCAGTTCTTC. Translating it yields CSARILAGLYNEQFF.

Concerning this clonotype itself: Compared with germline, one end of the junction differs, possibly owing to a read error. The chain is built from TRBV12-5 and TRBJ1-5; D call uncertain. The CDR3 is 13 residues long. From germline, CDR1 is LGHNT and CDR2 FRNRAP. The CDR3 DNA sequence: TGTGCTAGTGGCTTGGACGGCAATCAGCCCCAGCATTTT. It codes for CASGLDGNQPQHF.

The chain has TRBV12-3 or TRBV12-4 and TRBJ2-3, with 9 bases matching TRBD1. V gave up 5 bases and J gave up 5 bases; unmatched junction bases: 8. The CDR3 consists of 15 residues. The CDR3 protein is CASSPLDRGRDTQYF. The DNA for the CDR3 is TGTGCCAGCAGTCCGCTGGACAGGGGCAGAGATACGCAGTATTTT.

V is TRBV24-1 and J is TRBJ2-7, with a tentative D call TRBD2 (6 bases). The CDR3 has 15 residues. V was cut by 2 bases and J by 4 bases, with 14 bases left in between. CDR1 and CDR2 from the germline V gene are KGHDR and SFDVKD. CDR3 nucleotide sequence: TGTGCCACCAGTGATTCGAGGGGTGGAGGGTACGAGCAGTACTTC. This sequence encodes CATSDSRGGGYEQYF.

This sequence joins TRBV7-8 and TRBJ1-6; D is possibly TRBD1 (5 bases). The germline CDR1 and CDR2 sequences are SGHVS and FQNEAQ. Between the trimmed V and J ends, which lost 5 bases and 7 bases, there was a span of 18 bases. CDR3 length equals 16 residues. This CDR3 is CASSLIPGSDNSPLHF. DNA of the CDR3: TGTGCCAGCAGCCTTATACCAGGGAGCGACAATTCACCCCTCCACTTT.

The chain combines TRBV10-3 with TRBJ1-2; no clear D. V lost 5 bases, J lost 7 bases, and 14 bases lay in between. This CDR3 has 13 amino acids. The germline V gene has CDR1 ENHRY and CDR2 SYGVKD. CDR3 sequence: CAISPLDLGGYTF. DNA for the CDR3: TGTGCCATCAGTCCATTGGACCTGGGTGGCTACACCTTC.

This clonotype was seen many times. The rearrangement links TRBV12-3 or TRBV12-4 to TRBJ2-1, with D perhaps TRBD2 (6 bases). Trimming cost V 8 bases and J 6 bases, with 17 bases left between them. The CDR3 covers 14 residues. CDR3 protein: CASAGGAKFNEQFF. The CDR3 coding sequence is TGTGCCAGCGCCGGCGGGGCTAAATTCAATGAGCAGTTCTTC.

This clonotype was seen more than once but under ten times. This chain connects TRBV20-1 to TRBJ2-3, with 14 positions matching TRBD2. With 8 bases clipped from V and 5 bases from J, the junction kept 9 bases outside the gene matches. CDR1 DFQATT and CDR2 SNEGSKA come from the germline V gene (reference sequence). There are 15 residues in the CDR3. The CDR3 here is CSNSGLAGGKDTQYF. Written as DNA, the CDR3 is TGCAGTAATTCCGGACTAGCGGGGGGAAAAGATACGCAGTATTTT.

CDR3 residues: CASSRTSGSYNEQFF. DNA of the CDR3: TGTGCCAGCAGTCGGACTAGCGGTTCCTACAATGAGCAGTTCTTC. The chain is built from TRBV3-1 and TRBJ2-1; 10 bases fit TRBD2. CDR3 size: 15 residues. Trimming removed 6 bases from V and 1 base from J; junction bases left unmatched: 3. CDR1 and CDR2 (germline): LGHDT, YNNKEL (reference sequence).

The CDR3 DNA is TGTGCCAGCAGCTTAGAGAAACAGTCGGGGGCGGATTGGGAAAAACTGTTTTTT. Translating gives CASSLEKQSGADWEKLFF. The J gene is TRBJ1-4, the V gene TRBV7-2, with D possibly being TRBD1 (6 bases). The CDR3 consists of 18 residues. The germline CDR1 and CDR2 sequences are SGHTA and FQGNSA. The V end was cut by 1 base, the J end by 8 bases, with 23 bases between.

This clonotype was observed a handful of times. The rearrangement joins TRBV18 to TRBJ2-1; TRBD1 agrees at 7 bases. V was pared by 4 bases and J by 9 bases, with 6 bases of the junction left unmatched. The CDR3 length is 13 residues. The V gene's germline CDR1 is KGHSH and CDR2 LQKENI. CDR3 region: CASSLDRLSEQFF. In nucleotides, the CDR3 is TGTGCCAGCTCACTGGACAGGTTGAGTGAGCAGTTCTTC.

DNA of the CDR3: TGCAGCGTTGAAAGTCGCAGGGGTGGCGGCACAGATACGCAGTATTTT. Its translation: CSVESRRGGGTDTQYF. This chain joins TRBV29-1 and TRBJ2-3; perhaps TRBD1 as D (6 bases). CDR1 and CDR2 (germline): SQVTM, ANQGSEA. The V gene lost 2 bases and the J gene lost 1 base, with 16 bases spanning the gap. This CDR3 has 16 amino acids.

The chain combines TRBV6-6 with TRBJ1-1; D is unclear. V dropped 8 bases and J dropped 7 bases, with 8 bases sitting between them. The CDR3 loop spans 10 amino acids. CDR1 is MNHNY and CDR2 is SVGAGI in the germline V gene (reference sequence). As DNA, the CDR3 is TGTGCCAGCCGGGCGGGTGAAGCTTTCTTT. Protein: CASRAGEAFF.

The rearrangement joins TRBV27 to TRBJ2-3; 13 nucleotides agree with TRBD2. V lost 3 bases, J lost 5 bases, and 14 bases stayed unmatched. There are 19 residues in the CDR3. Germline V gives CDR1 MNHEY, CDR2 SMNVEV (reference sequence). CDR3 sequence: CASSFSGLGLAGALDTQYF. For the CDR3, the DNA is TGTGCCAGCAGTTTCTCGGGGCTAGGACTAGCGGGAGCTCTAGATACGCAGTATTTT.

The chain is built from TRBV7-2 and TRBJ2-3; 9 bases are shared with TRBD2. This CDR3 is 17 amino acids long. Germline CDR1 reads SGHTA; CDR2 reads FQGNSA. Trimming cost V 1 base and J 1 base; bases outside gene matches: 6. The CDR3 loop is CASSLGAGGFGTDTQYF. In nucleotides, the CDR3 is TGTGCCAGCAGCTTAGGTGCGGGAGGGTTTGGCACAGATACGCAGTATTTT.

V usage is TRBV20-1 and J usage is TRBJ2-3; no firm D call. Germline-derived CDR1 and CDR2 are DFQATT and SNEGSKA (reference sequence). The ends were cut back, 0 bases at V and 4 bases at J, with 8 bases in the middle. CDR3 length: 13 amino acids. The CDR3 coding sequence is TGCAGTGCTAGAGATTCCCCTGCAGATACGCAGTATTTT. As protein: CSARDSPADTQYF.

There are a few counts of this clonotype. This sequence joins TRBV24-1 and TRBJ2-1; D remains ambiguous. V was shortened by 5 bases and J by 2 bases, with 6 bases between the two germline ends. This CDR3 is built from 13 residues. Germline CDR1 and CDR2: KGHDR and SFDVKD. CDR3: CATSGTAYNEQFF. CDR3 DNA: TGTGCCACCAGTGGTACAGCCTACAATGAGCAGTTCTTC.

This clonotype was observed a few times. The CDR3 loop reads CASSNGQCTDTQYF. DNA for the CDR3: TGTGCCAGCAGCAATGGACAATGCACAGATACGCAGTATTTT. The rearrangement uses TRBV21-1 and TRBJ2-3; no DNA check was done on the table's D call, TRBD1. TRBV21-1 counts as a pseudogene. This CDR3 contains 14 residues.

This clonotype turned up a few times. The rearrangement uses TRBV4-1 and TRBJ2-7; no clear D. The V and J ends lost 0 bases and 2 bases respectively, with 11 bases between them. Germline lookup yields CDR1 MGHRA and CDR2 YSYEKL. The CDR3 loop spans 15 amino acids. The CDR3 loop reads CASSQEGFPTYEQYF. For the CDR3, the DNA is TGCGCCAGCAGCCAAGAAGGCTTCCCAACCTACGAGCAGTACTTC.

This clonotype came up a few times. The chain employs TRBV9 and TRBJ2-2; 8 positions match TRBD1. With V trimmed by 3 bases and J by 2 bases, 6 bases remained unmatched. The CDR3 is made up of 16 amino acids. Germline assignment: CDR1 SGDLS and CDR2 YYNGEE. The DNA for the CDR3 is TGTGCCAGCAGCGGAAAGACAGGGGTTAACACCGGGGAGCTGTTTTTT. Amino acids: CASSGKTGVNTGELFF.